This TCR beta chain was profiled in a study of naive and memory T cell subsets. The sample holds many counts of this clonotype. The beta constant-region primer was an equimolar mix of two oligonucleotides covering TRBC1 and TRBC2. TCRdb itself ran the UMI-ligation and nested PCR reads through MiXCR, one entry per CDR3 protein. The repertoire consists of 130,000 to 150,000 distinct CDR3 sequences, with approximately 15% occurring once and the leading ten covering approximately 0.15%. Per the germline V gene, CDR1 is DFQATT and CDR2 is SNEGSKA (reference sequence). V lost 2 bases, J lost 0 bases, and 15 bases lay in between. The CDR3 length is 16 residues.

The TCR was taken from a human donor in good health. The sample was naive CD4+ T cells from blood. The chain has TRBV20-1 and TRBJ2-3; D is unresolved. CDR3: CSARFSVSASTDTQYF. The CDR3 DNA is TGCAGTGCTAGATTCTCGGTCAGTGCTAGCACAGATACGCAGTATTTT.